One sample yielded the 7 T cell receptor beta chains listed below, sequenced in a study of T cell responses to AZD1222 COVID-19 vaccine. TCRdb's table, derived via immunoSEQ multiplex PCR, lists solely in-frame clones and lacks some. The table includes roughly 140,000 clones, just over 90% detected once. The sample consisted of peripheral blood, taken on day 0 of AZD1222 vaccination. These receptors all come from an adult in good health.

The chain links TRBV7-9 to TRBJ1-1; 8 bases map to TRBD1. The CDR3 is made up of 12 amino acids. The V gene's germline CDR1 is SEHNR and CDR2 FQNEAQ (reference sequence). The V and J ends lost 5 bases and 5 bases, in that order; junction bases with no gene match: 1. The CDR3 DNA reads TGTGCCAGCAGCCGACAGGGGACTGAAGCTTTCTTT. Translation: CASSRQGTEAFF.

The V gene is TRBV28, the J gene TRBJ2-1, with a tentative D call TRBD2 (6 bases). The CDR3 is 14 residues long. Trimming shortened V by 3 bases and J by 5 bases, and 11 bases separated the two germline ends. From germline, CDR1 is MDHEN and CDR2 SYDVKM. CDR3 protein: CASSFRERNNEQFF. CDR3 DNA sequence: TGTGCCAGCAGTTTTCGGGAGCGCAACAATGAGCAGTTCTTC.

This clone has a single count. This chain links TRBV5-4 with TRBJ2-1; 12 nucleotides line up with TRBD2. Per the germline V gene, CDR1 is SGHNT and CDR2 is YYREEE (reference sequence). The CDR3 spans 15 residues. V lost 1 base, J lost 8 bases, and 4 bases stayed unmatched. The CDR3 coding sequence is TGTGCCAGCAGCTTGTCGTCTAGCGGGAGGGATGAGCAGTTCTTC. This codes for CASSLSSSGRDEQFF. The whole variable domain, filled in from reference TRBV5-4 and TRBJ2-1, reads ETGVTQSPTHLIKTRGQQVTLRCSSQSGHNTVSWYQQALGQGPQFIFQYYREEENGRGNFPPRFSGLQFPNYSSELNVNALELDDSALYLCASSLSSSGRDEQFFGPGTRLTVL.

The rearrangement joins TRBV28 to TRBJ1-1; the match to TRBD1 covers 7 bases. Looked up from germline, CDR1 is MDHEN and CDR2 is SYDVKM. V shed 6 bases, J shed 7 bases, and the junction held 11 bases outside the gene matches. The CDR3 has 14 residues. CDR3 nucleotides: TGTGCCAGCAGCCTGACGGGGACAGTAGTTGAAGCTTTCTTT. It translates to CASSLTGTVVEAFF.

The chain recombines TRBV11-3 with TRBJ2-1; D is undetermined. The germline CDR1 and CDR2 sequences are SGHNT and YENEEA. The CDR3 extends over 12 amino acids. V gave up 5 bases and J gave up 7 bases, with 9 bases separating them. The CDR3 sequence is CASSRLNNEQFF. CDR3 nucleotides: TGTGCCAGCAGCCGACTGAATAATGAGCAGTTCTTC.

The genes are TRBV2 and TRBJ2-7; the D is unclear. Germline values: CDR1 SNHLY, CDR2 FYNNEI. Trimming took 4 bases from V and 5 from J, leaving 9 bases between them. The CDR3 runs 12 residues. The CDR3 nucleotides read TGTGCCAGCAGTGGGGAAGGCGACGAGCAGTACTTC. This sequence encodes CASSGEGDEQYF.

This rearrangement joins TRBV27 to TRBJ1-2, with D possibly TRBD1 on 6 matching bases. Germline CDR1 MNHEY, CDR2 SMNVEV (reference sequence). The CDR3 runs 14 residues. Trimming shortened V by 10 bases and J by 3 bases, and 18 bases separated the two germline ends. The CDR3 protein is CATTTTGRDYGYTF. The CDR3 DNA reads as TGTGCCACCACAACAACAGGGAGGGACTATGGCTACACCTTC.